This T cell receptor (beta chain) was sequenced during a study of PD-1 blockade in classical Hodgkin lymphoma. Study results and limitations: Underlying causes for the observed repertoire differences were not defined, possibly disease activity or prior therapy. Nivolumab initiated under 1 year post-ASCT led to patient exclusion. Complete responders had baseline diversity similar to newly diagnosed patients.

Brentuximab vedotin exposure varied, and every patient relapsed after autologous stem cell transplantation. Notes on this clone: The antigen is unknown.

This table comes from immunoSEQ multiplex PCR, and its TCRdb copy is limited to in-frame clones, with some not included. The repertoire holds roughly 25,000 clones, with roughly 82% as singletons. Sample: peripheral blood mononuclear cells (PBMCs), taken before the second cycle of nivolumab. This receptor was taken from a human donor with classical Hodgkin lymphoma.

This chain's CDR3 is CASSPTGMNTEAFF. CDR3 DNA: TGTGCCAGCAGCCCGACAGGGATGAACACTGAAGCTTTCTTT. V and J are TRBV6-7 and TRBJ1-1; 7 bases fit TRBD1. TRBV6-7 counts as an open reading frame of uncertain function. V lost 6 bases to trimming and J lost 0 bases; unmatched junction nucleotides: 4. The CDR3 is made up of 14 amino acids.